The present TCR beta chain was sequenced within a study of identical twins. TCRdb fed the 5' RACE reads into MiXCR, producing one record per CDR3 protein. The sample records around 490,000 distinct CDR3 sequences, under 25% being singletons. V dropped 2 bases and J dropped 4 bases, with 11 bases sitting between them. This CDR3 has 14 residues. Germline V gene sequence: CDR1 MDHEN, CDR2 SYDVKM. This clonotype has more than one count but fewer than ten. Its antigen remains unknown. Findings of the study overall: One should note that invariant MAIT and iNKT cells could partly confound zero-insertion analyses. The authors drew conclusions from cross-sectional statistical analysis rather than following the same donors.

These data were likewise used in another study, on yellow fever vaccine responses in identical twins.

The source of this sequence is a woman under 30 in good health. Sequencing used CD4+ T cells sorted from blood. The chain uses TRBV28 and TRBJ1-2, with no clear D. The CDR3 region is CASSLRGSSYGYTF. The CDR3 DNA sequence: TGTGCCAGCAGTTTACGGGGATCCAGCTATGGCTACACCTTC.